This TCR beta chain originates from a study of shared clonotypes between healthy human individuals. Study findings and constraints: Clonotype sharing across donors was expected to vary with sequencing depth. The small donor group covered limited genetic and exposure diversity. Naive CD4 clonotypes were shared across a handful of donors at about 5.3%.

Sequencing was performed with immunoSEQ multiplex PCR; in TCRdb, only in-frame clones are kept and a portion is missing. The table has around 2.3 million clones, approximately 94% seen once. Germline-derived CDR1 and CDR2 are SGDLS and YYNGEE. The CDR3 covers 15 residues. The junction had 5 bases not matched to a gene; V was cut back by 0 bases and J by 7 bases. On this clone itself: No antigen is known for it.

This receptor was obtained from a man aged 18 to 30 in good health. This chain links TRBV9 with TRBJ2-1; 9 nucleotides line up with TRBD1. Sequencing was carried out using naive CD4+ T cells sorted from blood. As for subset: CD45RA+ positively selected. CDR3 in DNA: TGTGCCAGCAGCGTAGAGGGACAGGGTTGGAATGAGCAGTTCTTC. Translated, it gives CASSVEGQGWNEQFF.